This TCR beta chain came from a study of graft-versus-host responses after intestinal transplantation. This clone was detected only a few times. Its antigen is unidentified. The germline V gene has CDR1 SGHTA and CDR2 FQGTGA. The CDR3 length is 14 residues. Unmatched junction bases numbered 3, after V lost 2 bases and J lost 6 bases. TCRdb keeps only in-frame clones here, not all; method: immunoSEQ multiplex PCR. The data contain just under 90,000 clones, roughly four fifths of them seen just once; the ten biggest clones take up about a sixth. The receptor's source is a human donor who received an intestinal transplant. Material: unstimulated CD8+ T cells sorted from spleen or lymph node cells, obtained before intestinal transplant. The rearrangement uses TRBV7-3 and TRBJ2-7, with 11 bases aligning to TRBD1. CDR3 in amino acids: CASSLFGTGGEQYF. The CDR3, as DNA: TGTGCCAGCAGCTTATTCGGGACAGGGGGCGAGCAGTACTTC.